This note documents a single T cell receptor beta chain sequence. Its antigen is not identified. TCRdb ran MiXCR on the RACE reads and lists one entry per CDR3 protein. The sample records approximately 79,000 distinct CDR3 sequences, around a tenth being singletons. Time point denoted: patch test 1, 2 weeks after DPC sensitization. Treatment indicated: therapeutic diphenylcyclopropenone sensitization with weekly scalp DPC. The entry originates in a study of human T cells and chemical hapten exposure. Whole-study context: Sensitization applied 2% DPC to 2 cm by 2 cm of upper inner arm skin. Patch tests delivered 0.01% DPC to the upper back and were evaluated at 6 days. Findings and caveats of the study: Controls had significantly fewer large CDR3 similarity clusters than were formed by expanded TCRs.

The trim removed 0 bases at V and 1 base at J, leaving 12 bases unmatched. CDR3 length: 20 residues. J is TRBJ2-7 and V is TRBV12-3 or TRBV12-4; 13 positions match TRBD2. The sequence came from a woman in her fifties or sixties with alopecia areata. Some clones in this sample may be carry-over from other donors' samples. The sequencing used whole blood, collected in connection with sensitization to the hapten diphenylcyclopropenone (DPC). The CDR3 region has the DNA TGTGCCAGCAGTTTAGCGCGGAGGACTAGCGGGAGCGGGGTGTCCTACGAGCAGTACTTC. It yields the protein CASSLARRTSGSGVSYEQYF.